Presented here are 31 T cell receptor beta chains from one specimen sequenced in a study of cytomegalovirus exposure and HLA in healthy donors. A multiplex PCR was run with 60 Vbeta primers and 13 Jbeta primers. The method was immunoSEQ multiplex PCR; TCRdb's version includes in-frame clones alone and lacks a portion of them. The listing records about 130,000 clones. Sample: PBMCs. The receptors originated from a man younger than 30 in good health and CMV-seronegative.

The rearrangement uses TRBV6-5 and TRBJ2-3, with D possibly TRBD2 on 6 matching bases. Trimming took 4 bases from V and 1 from J, leaving 15 bases between them. This CDR3 has 16 amino acids. Per the germline V gene, CDR1 is MNHEY and CDR2 is SVGAGI. The CDR3 sequence: CASSWGLPTRTDTQYF. The CDR3 region has the DNA TGTGCCAGCAGTTGGGGACTCCCTACCCGCACAGATACGCAGTATTTT.

V and J are TRBV28 and TRBJ1-1, with 9 bases that match TRBD1. CDR3 length equals 15 residues. The V gene end was trimmed by 5 bases and the J gene end by 3 bases; junction bases not matched to a gene: 7. From germline, CDR1 is MDHEN and CDR2 SYDVKM. CDR3 sequence (DNA): TGTGCCAGCAGTCGAACGACAGGGGGTGACACTGAAGCTTTCTTT. This encodes CASSRTTGGDTEAFF.

This sequence joins TRBV29-1 and TRBJ2-7, with 7 bases aligning to TRBD1. This CDR3 has 13 amino acids. Losses at the gene ends were 7 bases for V and 3 bases for J; bases not matched to a gene: 9. Germline CDR1 reads SQVTM; CDR2 reads ANQGSEA. For the CDR3, the DNA is TGCAGCGCTTTGACAGGGCTTAACTACGAGCAGTACTTC. Translation gives CSALTGLNYEQYF.

This chain joins TRBV6-5 and TRBJ2-4, with a possible D match to TRBD2 (7 bases). V was trimmed by 5 bases and J by 7 bases, leaving 12 bases between them. The CDR3 spans 13 residues. CDR1 is MNHEY and CDR2 is SVGAGI in the germline V gene. The chain's CDR3 is CASSGRGGNIQYF. CDR3 in DNA: TGTGCCAGCAGTGGTAGGGGGGGGAACATTCAGTACTTC.

The chain couples TRBV28 to TRBJ2-1, with 7 bases identical to TRBD1. The CDR3 is 15 amino acids. CDR1 MDHEN and CDR2 SYDVKM come from the germline V gene. The V gene end was trimmed by 6 bases and the J gene end by 5 bases; junction bases not matched to a gene: 10. CDR3 coding DNA: TGTGCCAGCAGCCCCCCGGGACAGATAAACAATGAGCAGTTCTTC. It specifies CASSPPGQINNEQFF.

The chain combines TRBV19 with TRBJ1-1; D gene unclear. There are 13 residues in the CDR3. Germline values: CDR1 LNHDA, CDR2 SQIVND (reference sequence). Trimming took 6 bases from V and 0 from J, leaving 8 bases between them. CDR3 protein: CASRGRMNTEAFF. The CDR3 DNA reads as TGTGCCAGTAGAGGCAGGATGAACACTGAAGCTTTCTTT.

The rearrangement joins TRBV5-1 to TRBJ1-2; 8 bases are a match to TRBD1. CDR3 length: 16 amino acids. CDR1 and CDR2 from the germline V gene are SGHRS and YFSETQ. V dropped 0 bases and J dropped 1; count of bases not matched to a gene: 5. CDR3 loop: CASSLADGQGNYGYTF. CDR3 coding DNA: TGCGCCAGCAGCTTGGCCGACGGACAGGGTAACTATGGCTACACCTTC.

Remarks on this clone: The DNA is left out, because the CDR3 cannot be placed on it with certainty; the CDR3 is given as TCRdb lists it. The V gene is TRBV28, the J gene TRBJ1-2; TRBD1 is the table's D call and was not checked against the DNA. Germline CDR1 reads MDHEN; CDR2 reads SYDVKM. The CDR3 is 16 amino acids long, termini counted. The CDR3 loop is CASSLAVDRGADGYTF.

The rearrangement uses TRBV5-4 and TRBJ2-2, with 7 bases identical to TRBD1. CDR1 SGHNT and CDR2 YYREEE come from the germline V gene (reference sequence). The J segment lost 7 bases and the V segment lost 4 bases, leaving 7 bases of the junction unmatched. This CDR3 has 14 residues. CDR3 protein: CASSQSQGIGELFF. The DNA for the CDR3 is TGTGCCAGCAGCCAATCACAGGGGATCGGGGAGCTGTTTTTT.

CDR3 bases: TGTGCCATTGGTGGACAGCTACATCAGCCCCAGCATTTT. Translating it yields CAIGGQLHQPQHF. The rearrangement joins TRBV10-3 to TRBJ1-5, with a weak D call TRBD1 (6 bases). CDR3 length: 13 amino acids. Germline lookup yields CDR1 ENHRY and CDR2 SYGVKD. Trimming left V 9 bases short and J 5 bases short, with 14 bases between.

The chain combines TRBV30 with TRBJ2-3; 7 positions agree with TRBD2. J lost 2 bases, V lost 5 bases, and 16 bases had no gene match. The CDR3 has 17 residues. Germline V gene data show CDR1 as GTSNPN and CDR2 as SVGIG (reference sequence). The CDR3 DNA sequence: TGTGCCTGGGGGGGGGAGGTAGGCCTACGCTTCACAGATACGCAGTATTTT. Translation: CAWGGEVGLRFTDTQYF.

The chain combines TRBV6-5 with TRBJ1-1, with 7 positions matching TRBD1. Unmatched junction bases numbered 5, after V lost 9 bases and J lost 1 base. Per the germline V gene, CDR1 is MNHEY and CDR2 is SVGAGI. CDR3 length: 13 amino acids. The DNA for the CDR3 is TGTGCCAGTACGCGACAGGGGAACACTGAAGCTTTCTTT. Its translation is CASTRQGNTEAFF.

The chain couples TRBV5-1 to TRBJ1-6; TRBD1 matches 7 bases. The germline V gene encodes CDR1 SGHRS and CDR2 YFSETQ. The CDR3 contains 16 residues. The trim removed 0 bases at V and 5 bases at J, leaving 5 bases unmatched. The CDR3 DNA reads as TGCGCCAGCAGCTTGGACCCTAGGGGGCATAATTCACCCCTCCACTTT. It is translated as CASSLDPRGHNSPLHF.

This sequence joins TRBV5-6 and TRBJ1-2; 8 positions agree with TRBD1. This CDR3 has 15 amino acids. Germline V gives CDR1 SGHDT, CDR2 YYEEEE. The V segment lost 3 bases and the J segment 3 bases; nucleotides outside the gene matches: 7. The CDR3 sequence: CASSSRQGMDYGYTF. As DNA, the CDR3 is TGTGCCAGCAGCTCCCGACAGGGGATGGACTATGGCTACACCTTC. Together with reference TRBV5-6 and TRBJ1-2, the CDR3 gives the full variable domain: DAGVTQSPTHLIKTRGQQVTLRCSPKSGHDTVSWYQQALGQGPQFIFQYYEEEERQRGNFPDRFSGHQFPNYSSELNVNALLLGDSALYLCASSSRQGMDYGYTFGSGTRLTVV.

V gene TRBV4-1 combines with J gene TRBJ2-7, with TRBD1 matching 8 bases. The CDR3 runs 16 residues. The J segment lost 3 bases and the V segment lost 0 bases, leaving 7 bases of the junction unmatched. Germline CDR1 is MGHRA and CDR2 is YSYEKL. CDR3 nucleotide sequence: TGCGCCAGCAGCCAAGATCCGGGACAGGCAGACTACGAGCAGTACTTC. This translates into CASSQDPGQADYEQYF.

The CDR3 coding sequence is TGTGCCTGGAGTGTAACGGACAGGGGGCGAGAGCAGTACTTC. Its protein product is CAWSVTDRGREQYF. The rearrangement links TRBV30 to TRBJ2-7; 11 nucleotides line up with TRBD1. CDR1 and CDR2 (germline): GTSNPN, SVGIG (reference sequence). V lost 0 bases, J lost 7 bases, and 5 bases stayed unmatched. The CDR3 runs 14 residues.

The chain carries TRBV11-2 and TRBJ1-1, with a possible D match to TRBD1 (6 bases). The CDR3 is 14 residues long. The V gene lost 3 bases and the J gene lost 1 base, with 9 bases spanning the gap. Looked up from germline, CDR1 is SGHAT and CDR2 is FQNNGV. The CDR3: CASSFRGRNTEAFF. The CDR3 nucleotides are TGTGCCAGCAGCTTCAGGGGACGGAACACTGAAGCTTTCTTT.

CDR3 nucleotide sequence: TGTGCCAGCAGCTTGATGGGGGCGGAAGGTCAGCCCCAGCATTTT. Its translation: CASSLMGAEGQPQHF. The rearrangement joins TRBV5-6 to TRBJ1-5, with D tentatively TRBD1 (6 bases). The CDR3 is 15 residues long. Germline loops: CDR1 SGHDT, CDR2 YYEEEE. V lost 1 base, J lost 6 bases, and 14 bases lay in between.

V and J are TRBV10-3 and TRBJ1-1, with TRBD1 identical over 10 bases. Trimming cost V 4 bases and J 4 bases; bases outside gene matches: 6. Germline CDR1 and CDR2: ENHRY and SYGVKD. CDR3 length: 15 amino acids. DNA of the CDR3: TGTGCCATCAGTGCGGACAGGGGGACGGCCACTGAAGCTTTCTTT. This encodes CAISADRGTATEAFF.

DNA of the CDR3: TGCGCCAGCAGCTTGGGGGGCCTAGCGGGGGAGACCCAGTACTTC. Residues: CASSLGGLAGETQYF. V usage is TRBV5-1 and J usage is TRBJ2-5; the match to TRBD2 covers 9 bases. J gave up 5 bases and V 0 bases, and 5 bases lay outside the gene matches. Germline values: CDR1 SGHRS, CDR2 YFSETQ. The CDR3 has 15 amino acids.

The V call is TRBV5-4, the J call TRBJ1-5; 7 bases are shared with TRBD1. The ends lost 1 base at V and 6 bases at J; junction bases unmatched: 4. CDR1 is SGHNT and CDR2 is YYREEE in the germline V gene (reference sequence). This CDR3 region has 14 residues. In nucleotides, the CDR3 is TGTGCCAGCAGCTTGACCAGGGGGACTCAGCCCCAGCATTTT. The encoded protein is CASSLTRGTQPQHF.

The V gene is TRBV2, the J gene TRBJ2-1; D gene unclear. Trimming left V 4 bases short and J 1 base short, with 2 bases between. CDR1 and CDR2 from the germline V gene are SNHLY and FYNNEI. The CDR3 is 12 amino acids. CDR3 loop: CASSASYNEQFF. In DNA, the CDR3 is TGTGCCAGCAGTGCATCCTACAATGAGCAGTTCTTC.

The J gene is TRBJ1-1, the V gene TRBV5-1; unclear D gene. This CDR3 is 14 amino acids long. CDR1 and CDR2 (germline): SGHRS, YFSETQ. V dropped 4 bases and J dropped 1 base, with 11 bases sitting between them. The CDR3 bases are TGCGCCAGCAGCATAAATACAGCGAACACTGAAGCTTTCTTT. Its translation is CASSINTANTEAFF.

CDR3 DNA sequence: TGCAGCGTTGAGGGCTACCAGTACGAGCAGTACTTC. Encoded protein: CSVEGYQYEQYF. The rearrangement joins TRBV29-1 to TRBJ2-5; unclear D gene. The assigned J gene may be wrong: the sequence end matches TRBJ2-7 better. The CDR3 covers 12 residues. Looked up from germline, CDR1 is SQVTM and CDR2 is ANQGSEA.

This chain links TRBV27 with TRBJ1-6, with 9 bases that match TRBD1. The V and J ends lost 3 bases and 9 bases, in that order; junction bases with no gene match: 9. CDR1 is MNHEY, CDR2 SMNVEV, per germline (reference sequence). CDR3 size: 16 residues. The CDR3 DNA reads as TGTGCCAGCAGTTTCCGGGGACAGGGAGTTAGTTCACCCCTCCACTTT. Its translation: CASSFRGQGVSSPLHF.

V and J are TRBV6-1 and TRBJ2-3; D is possibly TRBD2 (5 bases). The CDR3 extends over 13 amino acids. Trimming left V 7 bases short and J 1 base short, with 9 bases between. Germline V gene data show CDR1 as MNHNS and CDR2 as SASEGT. CDR3 DNA: TGTGCCAGCAAAGATAGCGGCACAGATACGCAGTATTTT. Translated, it gives CASKDSGTDTQYF.

The chain links TRBV9 to TRBJ1-5; D is unresolved. The CDR3 loop spans 14 amino acids. Trimming pared 0 bases from V and 0 bases from J, leaving 4 bases between. CDR1 SGDLS and CDR2 YYNGEE come from the germline V gene. CDR3 nucleotides: TGTGCCAGCAGCGTAGATTATAGCAATCAGCCCCAGCATTTT. It yields the protein CASSVDYSNQPQHF. The full variable domain, rest sourced from reference TRBV9 and TRBJ1-5, is DSGVTQTPKHLITATGQRVTLRCSPRSGDLSVYWYQQSLDQGLQFLIQYYNGEERAKGNILERFSAQQFPDLHSELNLSSLELGDSALYFCASSVDYSNQPQHFGDGTRLSIL.

This chain links TRBV30 with TRBJ1-6, with a possible D match to TRBD1 (6 bases). The germline gives CDR1 GTSNPN, CDR2 SVGIG (reference sequence). The CDR3 has 14 residues. The V gene lost 3 bases and the J gene lost 11 bases, with 17 bases spanning the gap. The CDR3 loop is CAWSLTGPGAPLHF. The DNA for the CDR3 is TGTGCCTGGAGCCTAACAGGGCCCGGAGCACCCCTCCACTTT.

The chain couples TRBV19 to TRBJ2-7; 11 positions agree with TRBD2. The CDR3 runs to 15 residues. Trimming took 4 bases from V and 5 from J; bases not matched to a gene: 7. The germline V gene encodes CDR1 LNHDA and CDR2 SQIVND (reference sequence). The CDR3 bases are TGTGCCAGTAGTACCCTACTAGCGGGAGTGGACGAGCAGTACTTC. Its translation: CASSTLLAGVDEQYF.

The rearrangement uses TRBV4-1 and TRBJ1-6, with 9 bases aligning to TRBD1. Per germline, CDR1 MGHRA and CDR2 YSYEKL. CDR3 length equals 17 residues. Germline trimming cut 2 bases from V and 3 bases from J; bases unmatched to any gene: 5. In DNA, the CDR3 is TGCGCCAGCAGCCAAAGAACAGGGGGCTTCTATAATTCACCCCTCCACTTT. Amino acids: CASSQRTGGFYNSPLHF.

The genes are TRBV5-1 and TRBJ1-1, with D maybe TRBD1 (5 bases). Deletions cut 4 bases from V and 2 bases from J, with 12 bases between. CDR3 size: 14 residues. CDR1 SGHRS and CDR2 YFSETQ come from the germline V gene. The CDR3 sequence: CASSAGTRNTEAFF. The CDR3 DNA reads as TGCGCCAGCAGCGCCGGGACTCGTAACACTGAAGCTTTCTTT.